The next 6 T cell receptor beta chains were all read from a single sample in a study of metastatic and nonmetastatic thyroid tumors. Thyroid surgery took place with no prior treatment in any patient. TCRdb re-processed the PCR reads through MiXCR. The repertoire has fewer than 100,000 clones, about 15% of them found once; the top ten carry just over 3.5%. The specimen sequenced was blood. The source of these receptors is a female donor with papillary thyroid cancer or a benign thyroid nodule (not recorded which). Some clones in this sample may be carry-over from other donors' samples.

A remark on this clone: This clone may be a read error of a much larger clone one base away. The identical CDR3 is also encoded by other nucleotide sequences in the sample. The gene calls are TRBV7-9 and TRBJ1-1; D remains ambiguous. V gave up 1 base and J gave up 1 base, with 7 bases separating them. CDR1 is SEHNR, CDR2 FQNEAQ, per germline (reference sequence). The CDR3 spans 14 residues. The CDR3 loop reads CASSLGGRNTEAFF. The CDR3 coding sequence is TGTGCCAGCAGCTTAGGAGGACGGAACACTGAAGCTTTCTTT. The whole variable domain, filled in from reference TRBV7-9 and TRBJ1-1, reads DTGVSQNPRHKITKRGQNVTFRCDPISEHNRLYWYRQTLGQGPEFLTYFQNEAQLEKSRLLSDRFSAERPKGSFSTLEIQRTEQGDSAMYLCASSLGGRNTEAFFGQGTRLTVV.

In the case of this clone: Since a much larger clone is just one base distant, this may be a read error. The chain is built from TRBV20-1 and TRBJ1-1; D unclear. V lost 3 bases and J 1 base, leaving 6 bases between the germline ends. Germline V gene sequence: CDR1 DFQATT, CDR2 SNEGSKA (reference sequence). The CDR3 is 12 amino acids. CDR3 nucleotide sequence: TGCAGTGCTAGGGCAGGGAACACTGAAGCTTTCTTT. As protein: CSARAGNTEAFF.

This clone was seen ten or more times. The V and J genes are TRBV11-2 and TRBJ2-5; D is uncertain. The germline V gene has CDR1 SGHAT and CDR2 FQNNGV. V lost 5 bases, J lost 5 bases, and 27 bases lay in between. The CDR3 sequence is 18 residues long. The CDR3 region is CASSRLGSLTLGPETQYF. As DNA, the CDR3 is TGTGCCAGCAGCCGCCTCGGCTCCCTTACCCTAGGGCCGGAGACCCAGTACTTC.

This clone was seen many times. The chain employs TRBV10-3 and TRBJ2-5; TRBD1 matches at 7 bases. The trim removed 7 bases at V and 2 bases at J, leaving 1 base unmatched. This CDR3 spans 12 amino acids. Germline CDR1 and CDR2: ENHRY and SYGVKD. CDR3 amino acids: CAIKGQQETQYF. DNA of the CDR3: TGTGCCATCAAGGGACAGCAAGAGACCCAGTACTTC.

In the case of this clone: Its ends do not fully match the called genes, so a read error is possible. The chain recombines TRBV28 with TRBJ2-3; maybe TRBD1 (6 bases). The V gene's germline CDR1 is MDHEN and CDR2 SYDVKM. The CDR3 consists of 15 residues. CDR3 residues: CASLGHTRSTYTQYF. CDR3 sequence (DNA): TGTGCCAGCCTGGGACACACCCGTAGCACATATACGCAGTATTTT.

There are many counts of this clone. The V gene is TRBV28, the J gene TRBJ2-3; 13 bases line up with TRBD2. The CDR3 has 16 residues. Trimming at V came to 5 bases and at J to 6 bases, leaving 8 bases not matched to a gene. Germline CDR1 MDHEN, CDR2 SYDVKM. This CDR3 is CASSIVMGLAGDTQYF. The CDR3 DNA sequence: TGTGCCAGCAGTATCGTTATGGGACTAGCGGGGGATACGCAGTATTTT.